These T cell receptor beta chains were read from a single sample in a study of T cells in Graves' hyperthyroidism and ophthalmopathy. A single record per CDR3 protein comes from TCRdb applying MiXCR to the multiplex PCR reads. Of about 560,000 distinct CDR3 sequences in the sample, approximately 14% are singletons; the top ten hold about 15%. Sequencing was done on a sample of blood. The receptors stem from a woman in her forties with Graves' hyperthyroidism. Both conserved end residues are part of each CDR3. Each record gives: clone size, J gene, D gene, V gene, CDR3 protein, CDR3 DNA. D genes are given only for firm matches. Rows may omit the clone size; those that give it use once, few, many or a size class.

abundance: many
j_gene: TRBJ1-2
d_gene: TRBD1
v_gene: TRBV6-1
CDR3aa: CASSLGTGARGDGYTF
CDR3nt: TGTGCCAGCAGTTTGGGGACAGGGGCCAGGGGGGATGGCTACACCTTC

abundance: many
j_gene: TRBJ2-2
d_gene: TRBD1
v_gene: TRBV5-5
CDR3aa: CASSLEGTGSTGELFF
CDR3nt: TGTGCCAGCAGCTTGGAGGGGACAGGGAGCACCGGGGAGCTGTTTTTT

abundance: -
j_gene: TRBJ1-2
d_gene: TRBD1
v_gene: TRBV20-1
CDR3aa: CSAGTGAGVSYGYTF
CDR3nt: TGCAGTGCTGGGACAGGGGCCGGAGTAAGCTATGGCTACACCTTC

abundance: -
j_gene: TRBJ2-5
d_gene: -
v_gene: TRBV3-1
CDR3aa: CASSVRGGKTQYF
CDR3nt: TGTGCCAGCAGCGTCAGGGGGGGGAAGACCCAGTACTTC

abundance: -
j_gene: TRBJ2-1
d_gene: -
v_gene: TRBV30
CDR3aa: CAWRREYNEQFF
CDR3nt: TGTGCCTGGAGACGGGAATACAATGAGCAGTTCTTC

abundance: few
j_gene: TRBJ2-1
d_gene: -
v_gene: TRBV6-1
CDR3aa: CAGEYNEQFF
CDR3nt: TGTGCCGGAGAGTACAATGAGCAGTTCTTC

abundance: -
j_gene: TRBJ2-3
d_gene: TRBD2
v_gene: TRBV20-1
CDR3aa: CSARGRVDTQYF
CDR3nt: TGCAGTGCTAGGGGGAGGGTAGATACGCAGTATTTT

abundance: -
j_gene: TRBJ2-5
d_gene: -
v_gene: TRBV19
CDR3aa: CASSSQGPYQETQYF
CDR3nt: TGTGCCAGTAGTAGTCAGGGCCCGTACCAAGAGACCCAGTACTTC

abundance: many
j_gene: TRBJ2-1
d_gene: TRBD2
v_gene: TRBV28
CDR3aa: CASSLGGRMFF
CDR3nt: TGTGCCAGCAGTTTGGGCGGGAGGATGTTCTTC

abundance: many
j_gene: TRBJ2-3
d_gene: TRBD2
v_gene: TRBV20-1
CDR3aa: CSATGLAGGVADTQYF
CDR3nt: TGCAGTGCGACCGGACTAGCGGGAGGGGTGGCAGATACGCAGTATTTT

abundance: -
j_gene: TRBJ2-7
d_gene: -
v_gene: TRBV25-1
CDR3aa: CASSEDLVGALSYEQYF
CDR3nt: TGTGCCAGCAGTGAGGACTTAGTGGGAGCGCTCTCCTACGAGCAGTACTTC

abundance: -
j_gene: TRBJ2-2
d_gene: TRBD1
v_gene: TRBV19
CDR3aa: CASRPPSTGFHGELFF
CDR3nt: TGTGCCAGTAGACCCCCCTCGACAGGGTTTCACGGGGAGCTGTTTTTT

abundance: many
j_gene: TRBJ2-7
d_gene: TRBD1
v_gene: TRBV27
CDR3aa: CASSSDRYAYEQYF
CDR3nt: TGTGCCAGCAGTTCGGACAGGTACGCCTACGAGCAGTACTTC

abundance: -
j_gene: TRBJ2-6
d_gene: -
v_gene: TRBV6-2/TRBV6-3
CDR3aa: CASSYSDGNAGANVLTF
CDR3nt: TGTGCCAGCAGTTACTCGGATGGGAACGCCGGGGCCAACGTCCTGACTTTC

abundance: many
j_gene: TRBJ1-1
d_gene: -
v_gene: TRBV30
CDR3aa: CAWSHTGLNTEAFF
CDR3nt: TGTGCCTGGAGCCATACAGGGCTGAACACTGAAGCTTTCTTT